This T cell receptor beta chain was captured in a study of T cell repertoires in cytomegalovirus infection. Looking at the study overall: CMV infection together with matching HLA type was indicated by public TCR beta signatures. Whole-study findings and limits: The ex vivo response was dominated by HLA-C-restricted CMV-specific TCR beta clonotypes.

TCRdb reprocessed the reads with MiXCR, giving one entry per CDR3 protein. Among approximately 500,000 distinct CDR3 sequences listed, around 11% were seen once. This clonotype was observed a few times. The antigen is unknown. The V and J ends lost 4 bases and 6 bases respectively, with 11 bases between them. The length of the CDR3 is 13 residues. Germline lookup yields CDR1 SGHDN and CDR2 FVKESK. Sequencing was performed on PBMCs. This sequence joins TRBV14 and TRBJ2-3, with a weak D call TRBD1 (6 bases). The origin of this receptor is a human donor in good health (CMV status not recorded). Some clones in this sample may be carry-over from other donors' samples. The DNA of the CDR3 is TGTGCCAGCAGCCCCGGGACATTTGATACGCAGTATTTT. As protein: CASSPGTFDTQYF. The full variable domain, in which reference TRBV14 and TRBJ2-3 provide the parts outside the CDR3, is EAGVTQFPSHSVIEKGQTVTLRCDPISGHDNLYWYRRVMGKEIKFLLHFVKESKQDESGMPNNRFLAERTGGTYSTLKVQPAELEDSGVYFCASSPGTFDTQYFGPGTRLTVL.